Sequencing of this T cell receptor beta chain was carried out in a study of response to subunit inactivated influenza vaccine. TCRdb reanalysed the RT-PCR reads using MiXCR and keeps one entry per CDR3 protein. This table holds around 520,000 distinct CDR3 sequences, 25% found once. Study results and caveats: Each seasonal flu vaccination may recruit only limited new T cells, authors suggested.

A few counts support this clonotype. The antigen is undetermined. This receptor was identified in a man aged 45 to 65 who received an inactivated influenza vaccine. The specimen comprised CD4+ T cells sorted from PBMCs, sampled 5 days after vaccination.

The CDR3 region has the DNA TGTGCCAGCAGTGGCTCGGACAGGGGTAACACTGAAGCTTTCTTT. Translation gives CASSGSDRGNTEAFF. The chain joins TRBV6-2 or TRBV6-3 to TRBJ1-1, with 9 bases that match TRBD1. The CDR3 runs 15 residues. V lost 5 bases and J lost 2; bases outside the gene matches: 6. Per germline, CDR1 MNHEY and CDR2 SVGEGT.